The 15 T cell receptor beta chains presented below share a single source sample, sequenced in a study of T-cell reconstitution after alpha-beta-depleted transplantation in children. It was with unique molecular identifiers that the TCRbeta library was prepared. From the PCR reads, TCRdb called clonotypes with MiXCR, one entry per CDR3 protein. The table lists about 420,000 distinct CDR3 sequences, about a tenth of them singletons. The starting material was PBMCs from the stem cell graft donor, obtained from the stem cell graft. All receptors come from a human donor who donated a stem cell graft to a child with acute myeloid leukemia.

The rearrangement uses TRBV7-9 and TRBJ1-2, with D possibly matching TRBD1 (5 bases). The CDR3 loop spans 11 amino acids. Germline V gene lookup returns CDR1 SEHNR and CDR2 FQNEAQ (reference sequence). Trimming cost V 5 bases and J 6 bases, with 7 bases left between them. The CDR3 sequence is CASSETDGYTF. Written as DNA, the CDR3 is TGTGCCAGCAGCGAGACAGATGGCTACACCTTC. Based on the CDR3 plus reference TRBV7-9 and TRBJ1-2, the full variable domain is DTGVSQNPRHKITKRGQNVTFRCDPISEHNRLYWYRQTLGQGPEFLTYFQNEAQLEKSRLLSDRFSAERPKGSFSTLEIQRTEQGDSAMYLCASSETDGYTFGSGTRLTVV.

This chain joins TRBV5-5 and TRBJ2-7; 9 nucleotides agree with TRBD2. This CDR3 region has 14 residues. J was trimmed by 4 bases and V by 3 bases; bases with no gene match: 5. Germline CDR1 reads SGHKS; CDR2 reads YYEKEE (reference sequence). CDR3 amino acids: CASSYLAGGYEQYF. Here the CDR3 DNA reads TGTGCCAGCAGCTACCTTGCGGGAGGGTACGAGCAGTACTTC.

This clonotype was counted between two and nine times. The V and J genes are TRBV20-1 and TRBJ1-4, with D perhaps TRBD1 (5 bases). The CDR3 is 13 residues long. Germline V gene lookup returns CDR1 DFQATT and CDR2 SNEGSKA (reference sequence). Between the trimmed V and J ends, which lost 6 bases and 5 bases, there was a span of 13 bases. CDR3 DNA sequence: TGCAGTGCCGCCGGAGAGGGGAATGAAAAACTGTTTTTT. Amino acids: CSAAGEGNEKLFF.

This clonotype was seen at least ten times. As DNA, the CDR3 is TGCGCCAGCAGCGCAGGGACTAGCGTCCACAATGAGCAGTTCTTC. It yields the protein CASSAGTSVHNEQFF. V is TRBV5-1 and J is TRBJ2-1; 10 bases align to TRBD2. Per germline, CDR1 SGHRS and CDR2 YFSETQ. Germline trimming cut 4 bases from V and 5 bases from J; bases unmatched to any gene: 6. This CDR3 is built from 15 residues.

This clonotype has a handful of counts. The chain joins TRBV12-3 or TRBV12-4 to TRBJ1-5, with a tentative D call TRBD1 (5 bases). V gave up 6 bases and J gave up 0 bases, with 15 bases separating them. The CDR3 spans 16 residues. The CDR3: CASSERQLSSNQPQHF. Here the CDR3 DNA reads TGTGCCAGCAGCGAACGACAGCTGAGTAGCAATCAGCCCCAGCATTTT.

This clonotype was observed at least ten times. This chain uses TRBV25-1 with TRBJ1-2; D unclear. Deletions cut 8 bases from V and 3 bases from J, with 10 bases between. This CDR3 is 12 amino acids long. Germline CDR1 and CDR2: MGHDK and SYGVNS. CDR3: CASQEADYGYTF. CDR3 nucleotide sequence: TGTGCCAGCCAGGAGGCGGACTATGGCTACACCTTC.

The chain couples TRBV11-2 to TRBJ2-4; TRBD2 matches at 12 bases. V was pared by 5 bases and J by 3 bases, with 11 bases of the junction left unmatched. Looked up from germline, CDR1 is SGHAT and CDR2 is FQNNGV. The CDR3 has 18 amino acids. CDR3 amino acids: CASSQSPTSGGLKNIQYF. CDR3 sequence (DNA): TGTGCCAGCAGCCAGAGCCCGACTAGCGGGGGACTCAAAAACATTCAGTACTTC.

The chain employs TRBV7-8 and TRBJ2-7, with TRBD1 as a possible D gene (5 bases). The CDR3 totals 14 residues. V was clipped by 1 base and J by 5 bases, with 12 bases between them. The germline gives CDR1 SGHVS, CDR2 FQNEAQ. CDR3: CASSLDDSLDEQYV. The CDR3 nucleotides are TGTGCCAGCAGCTTAGATGACAGCTTGGACGAGCAGTACGTC.

In this sample, this clonotype turned up a few times. One end of the junction is discordant with germline, which a read error may explain. The chain carries TRBV5-1 and TRBJ2-5, with a tentative D call TRBD1 (5 bases). CDR3 length equals 12 residues. Germline-derived CDR1 and CDR2 are SGHRS and YFSETQ. CDR3 bases: TGCGCCAGCAGCCTGGACACCGGCCTATTGGACTTC. Protein product: CASSLDTGLLDF.

V gene TRBV25-1 combines with J gene TRBJ1-2, with D perhaps TRBD1 (5 bases). The length of the CDR3 is 13 residues. The V and J ends lost 7 bases and 2 bases respectively, with 11 bases between them. Germline loops: CDR1 MGHDK, CDR2 SYGVNS. The CDR3 DNA is TGTGCCAGCAACCAGGGAGACAACTATGGCTACACCTTC. Protein sequence: CASNQGDNYGYTF.

CDR3 coding DNA: TGCGCCAGCAGCCATCCCGACGGCCAAGAGACCCAGTACTTC. This codes for CASSHPDGQETQYF. The chain recombines TRBV4-1 with TRBJ2-5, with D uncertain. The CDR3 runs to 14 residues. V lost 3 bases and J lost 1, with 9 bases in between. Looked up from germline, CDR1 is MGHRA and CDR2 is YSYEKL.

The J gene is TRBJ1-2, the V gene TRBV20-1; tentatively, D is TRBD1 (5 bases). The CDR3 has 14 residues. Germline V gene data show CDR1 as DFQATT and CDR2 as SNEGSKA (reference sequence). Trimming removed 1 base at V and 14 bases at J, with 23 bases between. The CDR3 spells CSARAGGYPYLWTF. The CDR3 DNA reads TGCAGTGCTAGAGCCGGGGGGTACCCCTATCTGTGGACCTTC.

The J gene is TRBJ2-3, the V gene TRBV12-3 or TRBV12-4, with TRBD2 matching 7 bases. The J segment lost 7 bases and the V segment lost 1 base, leaving 2 bases of the junction unmatched. The CDR3 contains 13 residues. The CDR3 DNA reads TGTGCCAGCAGTTTAGGGGGGGGGAATACGCAGTATTTT. It is translated as CASSLGGGNTQYF.

This clonotype was counted ten times or more. The chain recombines TRBV11-2 with TRBJ2-1, with 14 nucleotides matching TRBD2. Trimming cost V 5 bases and J 8 bases; bases outside gene matches: 14. CDR3 size: 18 residues. Germline CDR1 reads SGHAT; CDR2 reads FQNNGV. CDR3 sequence reads: CASSPPGLAGADLDEQFF. CDR3 bases: TGTGCCAGCAGCCCTCCGGGACTAGCGGGAGCCGATCTTGATGAGCAGTTCTTC.

This clonotype has just a few counts. The J gene is TRBJ1-1, the V gene TRBV5-1; D is perhaps TRBD1 (6 bases). The CDR3 spans 14 residues. Looked up from germline, CDR1 is SGHRS and CDR2 is YFSETQ. Deletions cut 1 base from V and 3 bases from J, with 10 bases between. Here the CDR3 reads CASSLPGVDTEAFF. CDR3 sequence (DNA): TGCGCCAGCAGCTTGCCAGGGGTAGACACTGAAGCTTTCTTT.